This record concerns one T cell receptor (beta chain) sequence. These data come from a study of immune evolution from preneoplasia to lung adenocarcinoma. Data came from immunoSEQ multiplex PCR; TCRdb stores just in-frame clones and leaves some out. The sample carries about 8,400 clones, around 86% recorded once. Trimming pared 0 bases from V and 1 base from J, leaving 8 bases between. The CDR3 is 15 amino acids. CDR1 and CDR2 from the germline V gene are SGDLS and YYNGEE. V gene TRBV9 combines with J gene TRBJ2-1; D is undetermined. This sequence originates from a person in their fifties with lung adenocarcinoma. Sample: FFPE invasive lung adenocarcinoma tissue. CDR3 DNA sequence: TGTGCCAGCAGCGTAGTGGAGTCGTCCTACAATGAGCAGTTCTTC. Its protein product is CASSVVESSYNEQFF.